In its sample, the clone carrying this T cell receptor beta chain was seen many times. The sample originates from a study of Graves' ophthalmopathy and Graves' hyperthyroidism. This CDR3 is 14 amino acids long. Germline V gene data show CDR1 as SGHVS and CDR2 as FQNEAQ. The ends lost 5 bases at V and 6 bases at J; junction bases unmatched: 9. Amplification targeted the TCR beta CDR3 regions, with RNA transcripts as the source material. An initial RT-PCR round employing HTBI primers preceded a second-round multiplex PCR. Using its own MiXCR run on the multiplex PCR reads, TCRdb lists one record per CDR3 protein. The sample carries about 400,000 distinct CDR3 sequences, 15% recorded once.

The material sequenced was peripheral blood. J is TRBJ2-7 and V is TRBV7-8; 8 nucleotides align to TRBD1. This TCR came from a woman younger than 30 with stable Graves' hyperthyroidism. CDR3 residues: CASSLTRTGGEQYF. In DNA, the CDR3 is TGTGCCAGCAGCCTGACCCGAACAGGGGGCGAGCAGTACTTC.